The clone carrying this T cell receptor (beta chain) was detected a few times. Its antigen remains unidentified. Roughly 100 mL of blood, on average, came from one heparinised draw per donor. The authors sorted CD4+ naive, central memory, regulatory and stem cell-like memory cells via CD45RO/CCR7/CD25/CD127/CD95/CD27. This sample is drawn from a study of beta chain features in type 1 diabetes. V trimming: 4 bases; J trimming: 5 bases; junction bases outside the gene matches: 9. The germline V gene encodes CDR1 SGHRS and CDR2 YFSETQ. The CDR3 extends over 14 amino acids. Points from the study as a whole: Shorter TCRB CDR3s, moderately but significantly so, were found in Type 1 diabetes patients in all four CD4+ subsets. In comparison with healthy donors, patients had naive, central memory and Treg TCRB repertoires that appeared more similar.

cDNA synthesis used the whole RNA isolate, giving expressed TCRB sequences. TCRdb's copy holds only in-frame clones and misses some; the assay was immunoSEQ multiplex PCR. The sample contains about 650,000 clones, roughly an eighth of which appear only once. The source of this sequence is a man aged 25-45 years with type 1 diabetes. Sequencing was carried out using naive CD4+ T cells from blood. The genes are TRBV5-1 and TRBJ2-7; 7 bases are shared with TRBD1. The CDR3 loop reads CASSPSDRANEQYF. Here the CDR3 DNA reads TGCGCCAGCAGCCCCTCCGACAGGGCCAACGAGCAGTACTTC.